The 5 T cell receptor beta chains listed next were all sequenced from one sample in a study of TIL therapy for anti-PD-1-resistant metastatic lung cancer (dated by TCRdb to 2020 to 2022). TCR beta CDR3 regions were amplified from genomic DNA with the immunoSEQ v3 hsTCRB kit using bias-controlled multiplex PCR. What TCRdb holds here is the immuneACCESS table cut down to in-frame rearrangements. Part of the clones is not present; checked against another copy, under half of the missing clones reflect an unresolved V gene, and the others are unexplained. Within this sample are tens of thousands of clones, with around 67% of them counted one time only. 5.7% of the sample lies in the top ten. According to the study, the label for this sample's time point signals: pre-treatment sample, taken before nivolumab and TIL therapy. The starting material was blood, obtained at baseline. The receptor set was obtained from a person between 25 and 80 years old with non-small cell lung cancer.

The rearrangement uses TRBV27 and TRBJ1-1; 7 bases are a match to TRBD1. Germline CDR1 MNHEY, CDR2 SMNVEV (reference sequence). This CDR3 region has 14 residues. The V gene end was trimmed by 6 bases and the J gene end by 1 base; junction bases not matched to a gene: 5. CDR3 residues: CASSARGENTEAFF. Here the CDR3 DNA reads TGTGCCAGCAGCGCCAGGGGGGAGAACACTGAAGCTTTCTTT.

A word on this clone: Additional DNA sequences in this sample encode the identical CDR3. The chain uses TRBV6-5 and TRBJ1-2; maybe TRBD1 (6 bases). There are 16 residues in the CDR3. The germline V gene encodes CDR1 MNHEY and CDR2 SVGAGI. V lost 0 bases and J lost 3, with 14 bases in between. DNA of the CDR3: TGTGCCAGCAGTTACTCGAGAACAGGGAGGTACTATGGCTACACCTTC. This gives the protein CASSYSRTGRYYGYTF.

The V call is TRBV28, the J call TRBJ2-2; unclear D gene. CDR1 and CDR2 from the germline V gene are MDHEN and SYDVKM. The V end was cut by 6 bases, the J end by 2 bases, with 7 bases between. The CDR3 has 13 residues. The CDR3 reads CASRSENTGELFF. The CDR3 DNA sequence: TGTGCCAGCAGGTCAGAAAACACCGGGGAGCTGTTTTTT.

This clone has only a few counts. The chain uses TRBV11-2 and TRBJ2-2; D is perhaps TRBD1 (5 bases). In germline, CDR1 is SGHAT, CDR2 FQNNGV. The ends were cut back, 4 bases at V and 2 bases at J, with 8 bases in the middle. The length of the CDR3 is 14 residues. DNA of the CDR3: TGTGCCAGCAGCTCGACAGTAAACACCGGGGAGCTGTTTTTT. Its translation is CASSSTVNTGELFF.

The J gene is TRBJ1-2, the V gene TRBV30, with D uncertain. CDR1 is GTSNPN and CDR2 is SVGIG in the germline V gene (reference sequence). Trimming pared 5 bases from V and 5 bases from J, leaving 15 bases between. There are 13 residues in the CDR3. In DNA, the CDR3 is TGTGCCTGGGAGGACGCTGAGGATTATGGCTACACCTTC. It codes for CAWEDAEDYGYTF.